The 12 T cell receptor beta chains presented below share a single source sample, sequenced in a study of T cells after yellow fever vaccination. TCRdb re-called the 5' RACE reads through MiXCR, storing one row per CDR3 protein. The table has 620,000 or so distinct CDR3 sequences, approximately 16% seen once. Sequences were derived from PBMCs, sampled about 5 days after the first yellow fever vaccination. These TCRs come from a man younger than 30 who received the YFV17D yellow fever vaccine.

The chain links TRBV7-2 to TRBJ2-2; 9 bases map to TRBD1. The CDR3 runs to 14 residues. The trim removed 5 bases at V and 6 bases at J, leaving 4 bases unmatched. Germline assignment: CDR1 SGHTA and CDR2 FQGNSA. CDR3 amino acids: CASSGTGYSGELFF. As DNA, the CDR3 is TGTGCCAGCAGCGGGACAGGGTACTCCGGGGAGCTGTTTTTT.

This chain links TRBV7-2 with TRBJ1-2; TRBD1 might be the D (5 bases). The germline V and J ends were trimmed by 7 bases and 4 bases, with 16 bases remaining between them. This CDR3 comprises 14 residues. The germline V gene has CDR1 SGHTA and CDR2 FQGNSA. The CDR3 DNA reads TGTGCCAGCACCTCGCGCGTAGGGGTCTATGGCTACACCTTC. This encodes CASTSRVGVYGYTF.

This clonotype was detected only a few times. This chain links TRBV2 with TRBJ1-4; no clear D gene. Germline values: CDR1 SNHLY, CDR2 FYNNEI. This CDR3 contains 12 residues. Trimming shortened V by 3 bases and J by 11 bases, and 10 bases separated the two germline ends. In nucleotides, the CDR3 is TGTGCCAGCAGTGACCCGGCCGAGAAACTGTTTTTT. Translating gives CASSDPAEKLFF.

This clonotype was counted only a few times. The V gene is TRBV20-1, the J gene TRBJ1-5, with D maybe TRBD1 (6 bases). Germline CDR1 reads DFQATT; CDR2 reads SNEGSKA (reference sequence). The germline V and J ends were trimmed by 3 bases and 2 bases, with 14 bases remaining between them. This CDR3 contains 15 residues. CDR3 protein: CSASRQDRRNQPQHF. The CDR3, as DNA: TGCAGTGCTAGCCGCCAAGACAGGCGCAATCAGCCCCAGCATTTT.

This clonotype has more than one count but fewer than ten. The chain links TRBV20-1 to TRBJ1-6; D not certain. Trimming stripped 6 bases from V and 4 bases from J, with 10 bases between. This CDR3 contains 13 residues. Germline lookup yields CDR1 DFQATT and CDR2 SNEGSKA (reference sequence). In nucleotides, the CDR3 is TGCAGTGCCGAGGGATTATATAATTCACCCCTCCACTTT. The encoded protein is CSAEGLYNSPLHF.

The V and J genes are TRBV4-3 and TRBJ1-1; D possibly corresponds to TRBD1 (5 bases). V shed 4 bases and J shed 1 base, with 10 bases lying between them. CDR1 and CDR2 from the germline V gene are LGHNA and YSLEER. This CDR3 has 14 residues. DNA for the CDR3: TGCGCCAGCAGCCCAAGGGGTACGAACACTGAAGCTTTCTTT. Translation gives CASSPRGTNTEAFF.

The V call is TRBV7-2, the J call TRBJ1-3; D gene uncertain. The CDR3 runs 16 residues. Germline V gene lookup returns CDR1 SGHTA and CDR2 FQGNSA. The V gene lost 6 bases and the J gene lost 8 bases, with 23 bases spanning the gap. The CDR3 DNA follows: TGTGCCAGCAGTCCATTAGGCGTCGGGGTTGCGGACACCATATATTTT. As protein: CASSPLGVGVADTIYF.

This clonotype was counted a few times. Written as DNA, the CDR3 is TGTGCCACCAGCAGAGGGGCCCGGCCCGGCACTGAAGCTTTCTTT. Its protein is CATSRGARPGTEAFF. The rearrangement uses TRBV15 and TRBJ1-1; D not resolved. The CDR3 is 15 amino acids. Per germline, CDR1 LNHNV and CDR2 YYDKDF (reference sequence). Trimming removed 1 base from V and 4 bases from J, with 13 bases in between. Supplemented by reference TRBV15 and TRBJ1-1, the full variable domain reads DAMVIQNPRYQVTQFGKPVTLSCSQTLNHNVMYWYQQKSSQAPKLLFHYYDKDFNNEADTPDNFQSRRPNTSFCFLDIRSPGLGDTAMYLCATSRGARPGTEAFFGQGTRLTVV.

In regard to this clonotype: This could be a read error, since a much larger clone is one nucleotide away. The chain has TRBV7-8 and TRBJ2-1, with D hard to call. Germline V CDR1 and CDR2: SGHVS, FQNEAQ. V gave up 4 bases and J gave up 5 bases, with 6 bases separating them. This CDR3 is built from 12 residues. This chain's CDR3 is CASSSRDNEQFF. In DNA form, the CDR3 reads TGTGCCAGCAGCTCCAGAGACAATGAGCAGTTCTTC.

This clonotype turned up a few times. The chain combines TRBV12-3 or TRBV12-4 with TRBJ1-2; 8 bases match TRBD1. The CDR3 runs 14 residues. V shed 7 bases, J shed 3 bases, and the junction held 7 bases outside the gene matches. DNA for the CDR3: TGTGCCAGCAATGGGGACAGGAGATACTATGGCTACACCTTC. Translation: CASNGDRRYYGYTF.

This clonotype was seen more than once but under ten times. V is TRBV5-1 and J is TRBJ2-7, with 7 bases identical to TRBD1. The CDR3 is made up of 14 amino acids. Looked up from germline, CDR1 is SGHRS and CDR2 is YFSETQ. Trimming cost V 0 bases and J 3 bases; bases outside gene matches: 3. CDR3 loop: CASSLEQGLYEQYF. The CDR3 DNA reads as TGCGCCAGCAGCTTGGAACAGGGGCTCTACGAGCAGTACTTC. The full variable domain, with the rest looked up from reference TRBV5-1 and TRBJ2-7, is KAGVTQTPRYLIKTRGQQVTLSCSPISGHRSVSWYQQTPGQGLQFLFEYFSETQRNKGNFPGRFSGRQFSNSRSEMNVSTLELGDSALYLCASSLEQGLYEQYFGPGTRLTVT.

The rearrangement uses TRBV4-2 and TRBJ1-6, with D possibly TRBD1 on 6 matching bases. CDR1 LGHNA and CDR2 YNFKEQ come from the germline V gene. This CDR3 is 15 amino acids long. Trimming stripped 1 base from V and 9 bases from J, with 13 bases between. CDR3 sequence: CASSQAERGVSPLHF. The CDR3 DNA reads TGTGCCAGCAGCCAAGCGGAAAGGGGGGTTTCACCCCTCCACTTT.